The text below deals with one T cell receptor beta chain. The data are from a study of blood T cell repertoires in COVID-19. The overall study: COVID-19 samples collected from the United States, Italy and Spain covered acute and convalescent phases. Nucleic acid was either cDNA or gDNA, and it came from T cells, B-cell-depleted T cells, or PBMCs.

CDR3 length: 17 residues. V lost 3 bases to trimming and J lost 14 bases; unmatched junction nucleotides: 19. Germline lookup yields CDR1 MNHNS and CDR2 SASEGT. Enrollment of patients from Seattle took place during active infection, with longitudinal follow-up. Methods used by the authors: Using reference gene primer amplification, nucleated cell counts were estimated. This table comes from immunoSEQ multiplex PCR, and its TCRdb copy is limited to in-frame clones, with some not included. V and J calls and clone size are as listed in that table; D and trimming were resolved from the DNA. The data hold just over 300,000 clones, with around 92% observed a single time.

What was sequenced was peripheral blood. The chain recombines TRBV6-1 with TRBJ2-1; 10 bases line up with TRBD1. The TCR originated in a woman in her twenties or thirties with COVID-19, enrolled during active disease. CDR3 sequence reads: CASSEASGTGAREVKFF. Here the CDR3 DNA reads TGTGCCAGCAGTGAGGCTTCCGGGACAGGGGCCCGGGAAGTAAAGTTCTTC.